Below, 23 T cell receptor beta chains from the same sample are listed, as sequenced in a study of PD-L1 blockade in urothelial cancer. Clones were read by immunoSEQ multiplex PCR, and TCRdb kept only the in-frame ones, dropping some. The data show fewer than 60,000 clones, roughly four fifths seen once. This sample's time point: pretreatment peripheral blood. The sample consisted of PBMCs, taken around atezolizumab (anti-PD-L1) treatment. The receptors shown here come from a man between 65 and 79 years old with urothelial cancer.

The chain couples TRBV28 to TRBJ1-5; TRBD1 matches at 8 bases. The length of the CDR3 is 13 residues. Germline V gene lookup returns CDR1 MDHEN and CDR2 SYDVKM. V shed 10 bases, J shed 8 bases, and the junction held 10 bases outside the gene matches. The chain's CDR3 is CATIDRGQEPQHF. CDR3 coding DNA: TGTGCCACCATAGACAGGGGACAGGAGCCCCAGCATTTT.

The rearrangement joins TRBV4-1 to TRBJ2-6; possibly TRBD1 for D (5 bases). With 0 bases removed from V and 4 bases from J, the gap between germline ends came to 13 bases. This CDR3 is built from 17 residues. Germline values: CDR1 MGHRA, CDR2 YSYEKL. As DNA, the CDR3 is TGCGCCAGCAGCCAAGATCCGACAGCCAAAGGGGCCAACGTCCTGACTTTC. Its translation: CASSQDPTAKGANVLTF.

A single count supports this clone. The chain employs TRBV7-3 and TRBJ2-1, with TRBD1 identical over 12 bases. The CDR3 has 15 residues. V shed 2 bases, J shed 8 bases, and the junction held 4 bases outside the gene matches. Per the germline V gene, CDR1 is SGHTA and CDR2 is FQGTGA. The CDR3 loop is CASSLGTGGLDEQFF. The CDR3 DNA reads as TGTGCCAGCAGCTTAGGGACAGGGGGCCTAGATGAGCAGTTCTTC.

The chain combines TRBV15 with TRBJ1-1, with D tentatively TRBD1 (5 bases). This CDR3 region has 14 residues. Germline V CDR1 and CDR2: LNHNV, YYDKDF (reference sequence). The V end lost 0 bases, the J end lost 1 base, and 6 bases lay between the germline ends. The CDR3 bases are TGTGCCACCAGCAGAGAAGACAGGAACACTGAAGCTTTCTTT. Its translation: CATSREDRNTEAFF.

The chain recombines TRBV5-1 with TRBJ1-2, with a tentative D call TRBD1 (6 bases). The V and J ends lost 7 bases and 3 bases respectively, with 16 bases between them. CDR3 length: 14 amino acids. In germline, CDR1 is SGHRS, CDR2 YFSETQ. Here the CDR3 reads CASGGWGRYYGYTF. CDR3 bases: TGCGCCAGCGGGGGATGGGGGCGATACTATGGCTACACCTTC.

The chain employs TRBV7-7 and TRBJ2-5, with 10 bases identical to TRBD1. The V segment lost 5 bases and the J segment 9 bases; nucleotides outside the gene matches: 6. This CDR3 contains 13 residues. CDR1 is SSHAT, CDR2 FNYEAQ, per germline (reference sequence). This CDR3 reads CASSPGQGGAQYF. DNA of the CDR3: TGTGCCAGCAGCCCCGGACAGGGGGGAGCCCAGTACTTC.

This clone was detected a few times. This chain links TRBV7-9 with TRBJ1-5, with 9 positions matching TRBD1. Germline CDR1 reads SEHNR; CDR2 reads FQNEAQ (reference sequence). This CDR3 comprises 16 residues. After removal of 4 bases from V and 4 bases from J, the junction contained 8 bases not matched to a gene. CDR3 sequence: CASSSSKQGANQPQHF. In nucleotides, the CDR3 is TGTGCCAGCAGCTCTAGCAAACAGGGGGCGAATCAGCCCCAGCATTTT.

This clone was detected a few times. The rearrangement uses TRBV4-3 and TRBJ1-5; D remains unclear. The germline V and J ends were trimmed by 1 base and 7 bases, with 11 bases remaining between them. CDR3 length: 14 amino acids. Germline V CDR1 and CDR2: LGHNA, YSLEER. DNA of the CDR3: TGCGCCAGCAGCCAAGCCCCGTCTACGCAGCCCCAGCATTTT. This encodes CASSQAPSTQPQHF.

This chain uses TRBV28 with TRBJ2-7; a weak D match, TRBD2 (6 bases). CDR1 and CDR2 from the germline V gene are MDHEN and SYDVKM. This CDR3 contains 15 residues. V lost 4 bases and J 8 bases, leaving 21 bases between the germline ends. This CDR3 is CASSYPTAGRLQQYF. The CDR3 DNA reads TGTGCCAGCAGTTACCCTACCGCGGGGAGATTGCAGCAGTACTTC.

The chain combines TRBV13 with TRBJ1-2; D ambiguous. The ends were cut back, 2 bases at V and 0 bases at J, with 4 bases in the middle. Germline CDR1 and CDR2: PRHDT and FYEKMQ (reference sequence). This CDR3 contains 13 residues. The CDR3 DNA is TGTGCCAGCAGCTTACGTTCTAACTATGGCTACACCTTC. Amino acids: CASSLRSNYGYTF.

This clone came up once. V and J are TRBV6-5 and TRBJ1-1; D is undetermined. Germline CDR1 is MNHEY and CDR2 is SVGAGI. Trimming left V 6 bases short and J 4 bases short, with 15 bases between. The CDR3 sequence is 14 residues long. CDR3 in amino acids: CASRGRHEITEAFF. CDR3 nucleotide sequence: TGTGCCAGCAGGGGGAGACATGAGATCACTGAAGCTTTCTTT.

This sequence joins TRBV5-5 and TRBJ1-5; no firm D call. CDR1 and CDR2 (germline): SGHKS, YYEKEE (reference sequence). V lost 0 bases to trimming and J lost 7 bases, with 5 bases between them. The CDR3 consists of 12 residues. The CDR3 is CASSLVGQPQHF. The CDR3 nucleotides read TGTGCCAGCAGCTTGGTTGGCCAGCCCCAGCATTTT. Together with reference TRBV5-5 and TRBJ1-5, the CDR3 gives the full variable domain: DAGVTQSPTHLIKTRGQQVTLRCSPISGHKSVSWYQQVLGQGPQFIFQYYEKEERGRGNFPDRFSARQFPNYSSELNVNALLLGDSALYLCASSLVGQPQHFGDGTRLSIL.

V and J are TRBV28 and TRBJ2-7; tentatively, D is TRBD1 (5 bases). V gave up 0 bases and J gave up 3 bases, with 9 bases separating them. CDR3 length: 14 amino acids. Germline CDR1 and CDR2: MDHEN and SYDVKM. The CDR3 sequence is CASSLWDTNYEQYF. The CDR3 nucleotides read TGTGCCAGCAGTTTATGGGACACGAACTACGAGCAGTACTTC.

This rearrangement joins TRBV4-2 to TRBJ2-2; TRBD1 might be the D (6 bases). V gave up 1 base and J gave up 1 base, with 19 bases separating them. The CDR3 contains 19 residues. CDR1 is LGHNA, CDR2 YNFKEQ, per germline. CDR3 nucleotides: TGTGCCAGCAGCCAAGTTGGCAGGGGCTACGAATTGAACACCGGGGAGCTGTTTTTT. It translates to CASSQVGRGYELNTGELFF.

This clone was recorded a few times. In the same sample, other DNA sequences code for this CDR3. V and J are TRBV5-6 and TRBJ1-6; 7 nucleotides line up with TRBD1. Germline V gene lookup returns CDR1 SGHDT and CDR2 YYEEEE. The CDR3 sequence is 15 residues long. Trimming removed 4 bases from V and 3 bases from J; junction bases left unmatched: 4. CDR3 in DNA: TGTGCCAGCAGCCTCGGACAGGACTATAATTCACCCCTCCACTTT. It is translated as CASSLGQDYNSPLHF.

The V call is TRBV7-2, the J call TRBJ2-7, with a weak D call TRBD2 (6 bases). This CDR3 contains 15 residues. Germline CDR1 SGHTA, CDR2 FQGNSA. V gave up 1 base and J gave up 5 bases, with 15 bases separating them. Written as DNA, the CDR3 is TGTGCCAGCAGCTTAGGTGGAGGGCCCGTCCACGAGCAGTACTTC. Amino acids: CASSLGGGPVHEQYF.

J is TRBJ2-2 and V is TRBV7-2; 9 bases are shared with TRBD1. The CDR3 length is 14 residues. Germline values: CDR1 SGHTA, CDR2 FQGNSA. Trimming took 9 bases from V and 3 from J; bases not matched to a gene: 5. This CDR3 reads CASTQGAYTGELFF. For the CDR3, the DNA is TGTGCCAGTACACAGGGGGCCTACACCGGGGAGCTGTTTTTT.

The J gene is TRBJ2-7, the V gene TRBV7-8; D is perhaps TRBD1 (6 bases). Trimming shortened V by 6 bases and J by 1 base, and 13 bases separated the two germline ends. The CDR3 runs to 14 residues. CDR1 SGHVS and CDR2 FQNEAQ come from the germline V gene. Here the CDR3 DNA reads TGTGCCAGCAGGGTGCAGGGGTTATCCTACGAGCAGTACTTC. Encoded protein: CASRVQGLSYEQYF.

This rearrangement joins TRBV7-9 to TRBJ1-5, with D unclear. The V and J ends lost 5 bases and 2 bases respectively, with 13 bases between them. The CDR3 is 15 residues long. CDR1 SEHNR and CDR2 FQNEAQ come from the germline V gene (reference sequence). CDR3 loop: CASSPGGSGNQPQHF. CDR3 bases: TGTGCCAGCAGCCCCGGTGGGAGCGGCAATCAGCCCCAGCATTTT.

The chain links TRBV11-3 to TRBJ2-2; no clear D gene. The CDR3 covers 18 residues. V lost 2 bases, J lost 1 base, and 17 bases lay in between. Germline-derived CDR1 and CDR2 are SGHNT and YENEEA. CDR3 sequence reads: CASSLNWAFGKNTGELFF. CDR3 bases: TGTGCCAGCAGCTTAAATTGGGCCTTTGGAAAGAACACCGGGGAGCTGTTTTTT. Full variable domain (remainder filled in from reference TRBV11-3 and TRBJ2-2): EAGVVQSPRYKIIEKKQPVAFWCNPISGHNTLYWYLQNLGQGPELLIRYENEEAVDDSQLPKDRFSAERLKGVDSTLKIQPAELGDSAVYLCASSLNWAFGKNTGELFFGEGSRLTVL.

The chain employs TRBV7-9 and TRBJ2-7, with TRBD2 matching over 8 bases. V was pared by 5 bases and J by 2 bases, with 5 bases of the junction left unmatched. This CDR3 is 14 amino acids long. Germline V lookup: CDR1 SEHNR, CDR2 FQNEAQ (reference sequence). The CDR3 DNA reads as TGTGCCAGCAGCCCCGGGGGGGCTGCCTACGAGCAGTACTTC. Protein product: CASSPGGAAYEQYF.

The table lists this clone with a count of one. The V gene is TRBV28, the J gene TRBJ2-6; 11 bases match TRBD2. V was pared by 7 bases and J by 3 bases, with 5 bases of the junction left unmatched. The CDR3 spans 16 residues. Per the germline V gene, CDR1 is MDHEN and CDR2 is SYDVKM. The CDR3 here is CASTLAGVFGANVLTF. The CDR3 nucleotides are TGTGCCAGCACACTAGCGGGAGTCTTTGGGGCCAACGTCCTGACTTTC.

This chain uses TRBV6-5 with TRBJ1-4; D remains ambiguous. The germline V and J ends were trimmed by 7 bases and 6 bases, with 9 bases remaining between them. Germline CDR1 reads MNHEY; CDR2 reads SVGAGI. The CDR3 sequence is 12 residues long. In nucleotides, the CDR3 is TGTGCCAGCAAAAGGAGTGATGAAAAACTGTTTTTT. It is translated as CASKRSDEKLFF.